This is a list of T cell receptor beta chains from one sample in a study of blood T cell repertoires in COVID-19. This table comes from immunoSEQ multiplex PCR, and its TCRdb copy is limited to in-frame clones, with some not included. The sample yields roughly 250,000 clones, approximately 91% seen once. Sequencing input: peripheral blood. The receptors derive from a woman between 40 and 50 years old who had recovered from COVID-19. The CDR3 runs from the conserved cysteine through the conserved F or W. Each record gives: J gene, D gene, CDR3 length, V gene, clone size, CDR3 protein, CDR3 DNA. The D gene is left open where the match is weak. For some rows the clone size is stated as once, few or many, or as a class when expanded; others skip it.

J: TRBJ2-7
D: .
length: 11
V: TRBV5-6
size: .
CDR3: CASSLAYEQYF
DNA: TGTGCCAGCAGCTTGGCGTACGAGCAGTACTTC

J: TRBJ2-7
D: TRBD1
length: 15
V: TRBV2
size: .
CDR3: CASSASATGADEQYF
DNA: TGTGCCAGCAGTGCCAGCGCGACAGGGGCCGACGAGCAGTACTTC

J: TRBJ2-2
D: TRBD1
length: 17
V: TRBV19
size: .
CDR3: CASSINRGKGGTGELFF
DNA: TGTGCCAGTAGTATTAACAGGGGTAAGGGTGGCACCGGGGAGCTGTTTTTT

J: TRBJ1-2
D: .
length: 16
V: TRBV7-2
size: .
CDR3: CASSFATGMVNYGYTF
DNA: TGTGCCAGCAGCTTCGCCACAGGGATGGTCAACTATGGCTACACCTTC

J: TRBJ2-7
D: .
length: 12
V: TRBV28
size: .
CDR3: CASKRTAYEQYF
DNA: TGTGCCAGCAAGCGGACAGCCTACGAGCAGTACTTC

J: TRBJ2-1
D: TRBD2
length: 15
V: TRBV5-1
size: .
CDR3: CASSILTSGVNEQFF
DNA: TGCGCCAGCAGCATTCTGACTAGCGGGGTCAATGAGCAGTTCTTC

J: TRBJ1-4
D: TRBD1
length: 19
V: TRBV27
size: .
CDR3: CASSFRIGQGKGLPSKNLF
DNA: TGTGCCAGCAGTTTCCGAATCGGACAGGGAAAAGGGCTACCAAGTAAAAACTTATTT

J: TRBJ2-1
D: TRBD2
length: 13
V: TRBV30
size: .
CDR3: CAWTSGVYNEQFF
DNA: TGTGCCTGGACTAGCGGGGTGTACAATGAGCAGTTCTTC

J: TRBJ1-2
D: TRBD1
length: 14
V: TRBV7-2
size: .
CDR3: CASSSQQGGYGYTF
DNA: TGTGCCAGCAGCTCGCAACAGGGGGGTTATGGCTACACCTTC

J: TRBJ2-5
D: .
length: 14
V: TRBV19
size: .
CDR3: CASSMQGRQETQYF
DNA: TGTGCCAGTAGTATGCAGGGAAGACAAGAGACCCAGTACTTC

J: TRBJ1-5
D: TRBD1
length: 13
V: TRBV5-1
size: .
CDR3: CASSATGDQPQHF
DNA: TGCGCCAGCAGCGCCACAGGGGATCAGCCCCAGCATTTT

J: TRBJ2-3
D: TRBD1
length: 15
V: TRBV30
size: .
CDR3: CAWSGRTGRTDTQYF
DNA: TGTGCCTGGAGTGGACGGACAGGGCGGACAGATACGCAGTATTTT

J: TRBJ1-3
D: .
length: 14
V: TRBV11-2
size: .
CDR3: CASSLERGLPTIYF
DNA: TGTGCCAGCAGCTTAGAGCGGGGCCTGCCCACCATATATTTT

J: TRBJ2-1
D: TRBD2
length: 17
V: TRBV6-1
size: .
CDR3: CASSENVAGGSLNEQFF
DNA: TGTGCCAGCAGTGAAAATGTAGCGGGAGGCTCCCTCAATGAGCAGTTCTTC

J: TRBJ2-2
D: TRBD1
length: 16
V: TRBV19
size: .
CDR3: CASSPGQGANTGELFF
DNA: TGTGCCAGTAGCCCTGGACAGGGGGCGAACACCGGGGAGCTGTTTTTT

J: TRBJ2-1
D: .
length: 14
V: TRBV7-3
size: .
CDR3: CASSLFSLADEQFF
DNA: TGTGCCAGCAGCTTATTTAGCCTAGCTGACGAGCAGTTCTTC

J: TRBJ2-7
D: .
length: 12
V: TRBV6-1
size: .
CDR3: CASSEALNEQYF
DNA: TGTGCCAGCAGTGAAGCACTTAACGAGCAGTACTTC

J: TRBJ2-5
D: TRBD2
length: 16
V: TRBV27
size: .
CDR3: CASTPGTSGRVETQYF
DNA: TGTGCCAGCACTCCCGGGACTAGCGGGAGAGTAGAGACCCAGTACTTC

J: TRBJ2-7
D: .
length: 14
V: TRBV5-1
size: .
CDR3: CASSIGQSSYEQYF
DNA: TGCGCCAGCAGCATCGGACAGAGCTCCTACGAGCAGTACTTC

J: TRBJ1-6
D: .
length: 13
V: TRBV6-1
size: .
CDR3: CASGDHYNSPLHF
DNA: TGTGCCAGCGGTGATCACTATAATTCACCCCTCCACTTT

J: TRBJ2-3
D: TRBD2
length: 18
V: TRBV27
size: .
CDR3: CASRQDLGTSGRSDTQYF
DNA: TGTGCCAGCAGACAAGACCTGGGGACTAGCGGGAGATCGGATACGCAGTATTTT

J: TRBJ1-5
D: .
length: 16
V: TRBV7-8
size: few
CDR3: CASSLTGFNSNQPQHF
DNA: TGTGCCAGCAGCTTGACGGGGTTTAATAGCAATCAGCCCCAGCATTTT

J: TRBJ1-2
D: .
length: 16
V: TRBV14
size: .
CDR3: CASSQDRSRFSSGYTF
DNA: TGTGCCAGCAGCCAAGATCGGTCACGGTTTTCAAGTGGCTACACCTTC

J: TRBJ1-2
D: TRBD1
length: 15
V: TRBV5-4
size: few
CDR3: CASSFSGTALGGYTF
DNA: TGTGCCAGCAGCTTTTCTGGGACAGCCCTTGGTGGCTACACCTTC

J: TRBJ1-2
D: TRBD1
length: 19
V: TRBV13
size: .
CDR3: CASSYGTGGGLYGGYGYTF
DNA: TGTGCCAGCAGCTACGGTACAGGGGGAGGGTTATACGGGGGCTATGGCTACACCTTC

J: TRBJ2-7
D: .
length: 14
V: TRBV27
size: .
CDR3: CASSLSQGGYEQYF
DNA: TGTGCCAGCAGTTTATCGCAGGGGGGCTACGAGCAGTACTTC

J: TRBJ1-6
D: .
length: 15
V: TRBV28
size: .
CDR3: CASSIDSRPNSPLHF
DNA: TGTGCCAGCAGTATTGACAGCCGTCCTAATTCACCCCTCCACTTT

J: TRBJ2-1
D: .
length: 15
V: TRBV14
size: .
CDR3: CASSPRPGGSHEQFF
DNA: TGTGCCAGCAGCCCCAGGCCTGGGGGGAGTCATGAGCAGTTCTTC

J: TRBJ2-3
D: TRBD2
length: 14
V: TRBV24-1
size: once
CDR3: CATSGLAGGNTQYF
DNA: TGTGCCACCAGTGGGCTAGCGGGAGGGAATACGCAGTATTTT

J: TRBJ2-1
D: TRBD2
length: 16
V: TRBV6-5
size: .
CDR3: CASSLSGGSSYNEQFF
DNA: TGTGCCAGCAGTTTGTCCGGGGGGAGCTCCTACAATGAGCAGTTCTTC

J: TRBJ2-1
D: .
length: 18
V: TRBV4-3
size: .
CDR3: CASSQEGGTRSLYNEQFF
DNA: TGCGCCAGCAGCCAAGAAGGGGGAACTAGAAGCCTTTACAATGAGCAGTTCTTC

J: TRBJ1-2
D: TRBD1
length: 14
V: TRBV6-2/TRBV6-3
size: .
CDR3: CASSYWDRGYGYTF
DNA: TGTGCCAGCAGTTACTGGGACAGGGGATATGGCTACACCTTC

J: TRBJ1-2
D: .
length: 15
V: TRBV5-1
size: .
CDR3: CASSLEGETNYGYTF
DNA: TGCGCCAGCAGCTTGGAGGGAGAGACTAACTATGGCTACACCTTC

J: TRBJ1-2
D: TRBD1
length: 16
V: TRBV7-2
size: .
CDR3: CASSLEVGRGDYGYTF
DNA: TGTGCCAGCAGCTTAGAGGTCGGCAGGGGGGACTATGGCTACACCTTC

J: TRBJ2-5
D: .
length: 17
V: TRBV12-5
size: .
CDR3: CASGLVITSGVGETQYF
DNA: TGTGCTAGTGGTTTGGTAATTACGTCAGGGGTCGGCGAGACCCAGTACTTC

J: TRBJ1-2
D: TRBD1
length: 13
V: TRBV6-2/TRBV6-3
size: .
CDR3: CASRPTGGNGYTF
DNA: TGTGCCAGCAGACCTACAGGGGGCAATGGCTACACCTTC

J: TRBJ2-5
D: TRBD2
length: 15
V: TRBV9
size: once
CDR3: CASSVSAGGKGTQYF
DNA: TGTGCCAGCAGCGTATCCGCGGGGGGGAAAGGGACCCAGTACTTC

J: TRBJ1-5
D: .
length: 13
V: TRBV3-1/TRBV3-2
size: .
CDR3: CASSFLGGQPQHF
DNA: TGTGCCAGCAGCTTTCTGGGGGGTCAGCCCCAGCATTTT

J: TRBJ2-5
D: .
length: 16
V: TRBV5-8
size: .
CDR3: CASTAYLTGPQETQYF
DNA: TGTGCCAGCACCGCCTACTTGACAGGACCACAAGAGACCCAGTACTTC

J: TRBJ2-5
D: .
length: 14
V: TRBV9
size: .
CDR3: CASSVDGGAETQYF
DNA: TGTGCCAGCAGCGTAGATGGAGGGGCAGAGACCCAGTACTTC

J: TRBJ2-3
D: .
length: 16
V: TRBV7-3
size: .
CDR3: CASSPTGGPRGGTQYF
DNA: TGTGCCAGCAGCCCCACAGGTGGACCGCGAGGGGGTACGCAGTATTTT

J: TRBJ2-5
D: .
length: 15
V: TRBV18
size: .
CDR3: CASSPGSTKKETQYF
DNA: TGTGCCAGCTCACCAGGCAGTACAAAGAAAGAGACCCAGTACTTC

J: TRBJ2-7
D: TRBD2
length: 15
V: TRBV5-1
size: few
CDR3: CASSLDPAGVYEQYF
DNA: TGCGCCAGCAGCTTGGATCCAGCGGGGGTTTACGAGCAGTACTTC

J: TRBJ2-1
D: TRBD2
length: 20
V: TRBV19
size: .
CDR3: CASSISIPGLAGGNDNEQFF
DNA: TGTGCCAGTAGTATTTCTATCCCGGGACTAGCGGGAGGAAATGACAATGAGCAGTTCTTC

J: TRBJ2-7
D: TRBD1
length: 13
V: TRBV19
size: .
CDR3: CAFTGTGGYEQYF
DNA: TGTGCCTTTACAGGGACAGGGGGCTACGAGCAGTACTTC

J: TRBJ2-5
D: .
length: 16
V: TRBV7-9
size: .
CDR3: CASSLGEVGHQETQYF
DNA: TGTGCCAGCAGCTTGGGGGAGGTGGGCCACCAAGAGACCCAGTACTTC

J: TRBJ2-7
D: .
length: 14
V: TRBV3-1/TRBV3-2
size: once
CDR3: CASSQRTLAYEQYF
DNA: TGTGCCAGCAGCCAACGTACTCTTGCCTACGAGCAGTACTTC

J: TRBJ2-1
D: TRBD1
length: 15
V: TRBV11-3
size: .
CDR3: CASSLTGTVYNEQFF
DNA: TGTGCCAGCAGCTTGACCGGGACAGTTTACAATGAGCAGTTCTTC

J: TRBJ2-7
D: .
length: 13
V: TRBV18
size: .
CDR3: CASFTTQGHEQYF
DNA: TGTGCCAGCTTCACCACACAGGGCCACGAGCAGTACTTC

J: TRBJ2-7
D: TRBD2
length: 15
V: TRBV3-1/TRBV3-2
size: .
CDR3: CASSPLAGGQYEQYF
DNA: TGTGCCAGCAGCCCTCTAGCGGGGGGCCAGTACGAGCAGTACTTC

J: TRBJ2-3
D: .
length: 14
V: TRBV7-6
size: .
CDR3: CASSFAGGTDTQYF
DNA: TGTGCCAGCAGCTTTGCAGGGGGCACAGATACGCAGTATTTT

J: TRBJ2-7
D: .
length: 14
V: TRBV19
size: .
CDR3: CASKMDSSSYEQYF
DNA: TGTGCCAGTAAAATGGACAGTTCCTCCTACGAGCAGTACTTC

J: TRBJ2-2
D: .
length: 18
V: TRBV13
size: .
CDR3: CASSSPRRGRRVTGELFF
DNA: TGTGCCAGCAGCTCCCCCCGCCGGGGTCGCCGGGTCACCGGGGAGCTGTTTTTT

J: TRBJ1-6
D: TRBD1
length: 14
V: TRBV7-9
size: .
CDR3: CASRHDRVNSPLHF
DNA: TGTGCCAGCAGACATGACAGGGTGAATTCACCCCTCCACTTT

J: TRBJ1-6
D: .
length: 15
V: TRBV4-3
size: .
CDR3: CASSRGLYDNSPLHF
DNA: TGCGCCAGCAGCCGGGGGCTTTATGATAATTCACCCCTCCACTTT

J: TRBJ2-1
D: TRBD1
length: 14
V: TRBV5-1
size: .
CDR3: CASSLRDSYNEQFF
DNA: TGCGCCAGCAGCTTGCGGGACAGCTACAATGAGCAGTTCTTC